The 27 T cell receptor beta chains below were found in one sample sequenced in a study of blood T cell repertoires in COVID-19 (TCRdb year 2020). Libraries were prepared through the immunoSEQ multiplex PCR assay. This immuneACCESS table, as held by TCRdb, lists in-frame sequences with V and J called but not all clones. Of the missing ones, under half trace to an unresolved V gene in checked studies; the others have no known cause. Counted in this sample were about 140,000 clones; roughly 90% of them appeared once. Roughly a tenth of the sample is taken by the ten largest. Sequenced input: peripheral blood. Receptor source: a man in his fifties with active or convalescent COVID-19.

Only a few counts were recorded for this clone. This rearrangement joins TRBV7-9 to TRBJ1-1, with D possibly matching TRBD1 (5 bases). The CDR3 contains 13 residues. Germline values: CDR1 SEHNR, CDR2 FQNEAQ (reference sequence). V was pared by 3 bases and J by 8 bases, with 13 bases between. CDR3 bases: TGTGCCAGCAGCTTCACGACAGTAGGAGAAGCTTTCTTT. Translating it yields CASSFTTVGEAFF.

The CDR3 DNA sequence: TGTGCCACCAGCAGAGGGGGATCGGCGGGAGGGCCGGGCAATGAGCAGTTCTTC. Translation: CATSRGGSAGGPGNEQFF. The chain joins TRBV15 to TRBJ2-1, with 9 bases matching TRBD2. CDR3 length: 18 amino acids. Losses at the gene ends were 1 base for V and 6 bases for J; bases not matched to a gene: 13. Germline-derived CDR1 and CDR2 are LNHNV and YYDKDF (reference sequence).

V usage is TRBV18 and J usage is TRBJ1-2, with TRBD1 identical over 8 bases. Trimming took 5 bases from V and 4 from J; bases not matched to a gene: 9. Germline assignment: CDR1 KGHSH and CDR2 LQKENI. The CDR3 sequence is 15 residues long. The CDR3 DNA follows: TGTGCCAGCTCAGGACAGGGTGGAGAGATCTATGGCTACACCTTC. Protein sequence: CASSGQGGEIYGYTF.

CDR3 nucleotides: TGTGCCAGCAGTTACGGCAGGGGATTAGGGGAGCTGTTTTTT. The encoded protein is CASSYGRGLGELFF. The chain has TRBV6-2 or TRBV6-3 and TRBJ2-2; D possibly corresponds to TRBD1 (6 bases). Germline V gene data show CDR1 as MNHEY and CDR2 as SVGEGT. V dropped 2 bases and J dropped 8 bases, with 12 bases sitting between them. The CDR3 is made up of 14 amino acids.

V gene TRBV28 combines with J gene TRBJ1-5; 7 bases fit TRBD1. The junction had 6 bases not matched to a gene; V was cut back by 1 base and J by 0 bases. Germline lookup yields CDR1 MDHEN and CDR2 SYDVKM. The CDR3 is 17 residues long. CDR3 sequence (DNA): TGTGCCAGCAGTTTATACAGGGGCCCACTTAGCAATCAGCCCCAGCATTTT. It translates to CASSLYRGPLSNQPQHF.

This chain's CDR3 is CAWTKWETPNNEQFF. As DNA, the CDR3 is TGTGCCTGGACCAAGTGGGAGACTCCGAACAATGAGCAGTTCTTC. The chain has TRBV30 and TRBJ2-1; tentative D call: TRBD2 (5 bases). Germline-derived CDR1 and CDR2 are GTSNPN and SVGIG (reference sequence). Between the trimmed V and J ends, which lost 4 bases and 5 bases, there was a span of 18 bases. The CDR3 sequence is 15 residues long.

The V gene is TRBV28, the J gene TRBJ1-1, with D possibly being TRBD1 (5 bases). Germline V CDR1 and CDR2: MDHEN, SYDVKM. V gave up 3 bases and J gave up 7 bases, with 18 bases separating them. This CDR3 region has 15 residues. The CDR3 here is CASSLYGTGVGEAFF. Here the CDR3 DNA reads TGTGCCAGCAGTTTGTACGGGACGGGGGTTGGTGAAGCTTTCTTT.

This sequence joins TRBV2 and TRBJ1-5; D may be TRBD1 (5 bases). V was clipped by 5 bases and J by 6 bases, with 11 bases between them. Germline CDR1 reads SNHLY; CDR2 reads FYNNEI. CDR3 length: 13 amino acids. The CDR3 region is CASSLGDSQPQHF. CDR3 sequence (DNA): TGTGCCAGCAGTTTAGGGGATAGTCAGCCCCAGCATTTT.

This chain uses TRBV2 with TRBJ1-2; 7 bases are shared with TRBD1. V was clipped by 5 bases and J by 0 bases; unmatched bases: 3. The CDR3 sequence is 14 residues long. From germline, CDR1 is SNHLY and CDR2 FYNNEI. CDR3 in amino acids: CASSSTGANYGYTF. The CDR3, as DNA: TGTGCCAGCAGTTCCACAGGGGCTAACTATGGCTACACCTTC.

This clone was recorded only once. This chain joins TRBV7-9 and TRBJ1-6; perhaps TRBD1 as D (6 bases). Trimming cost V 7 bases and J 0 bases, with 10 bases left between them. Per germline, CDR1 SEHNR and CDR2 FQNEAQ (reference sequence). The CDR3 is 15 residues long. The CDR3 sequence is CASTQQGSYNSPLHF. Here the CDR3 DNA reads TGTGCCAGCACCCAACAGGGCTCCTATAATTCACCCCTCCACTTT. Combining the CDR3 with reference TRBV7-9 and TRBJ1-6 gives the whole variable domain DTGVSQNPRHKITKRGQNVTFRCDPISEHNRLYWYRQTLGQGPEFLTYFQNEAQLEKSRLLSDRFSAERPKGSFSTLEIQRTEQGDSAMYLCASTQQGSYNSPLHFGNGTRLTVT.

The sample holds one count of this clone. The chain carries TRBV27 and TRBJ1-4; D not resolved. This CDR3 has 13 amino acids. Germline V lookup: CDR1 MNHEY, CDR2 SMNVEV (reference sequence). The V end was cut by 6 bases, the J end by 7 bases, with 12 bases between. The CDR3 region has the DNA TGTGCCAGCAGCCTATTCCCGCCTGAAAAACTGTTTTTT. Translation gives CASSLFPPEKLFF.

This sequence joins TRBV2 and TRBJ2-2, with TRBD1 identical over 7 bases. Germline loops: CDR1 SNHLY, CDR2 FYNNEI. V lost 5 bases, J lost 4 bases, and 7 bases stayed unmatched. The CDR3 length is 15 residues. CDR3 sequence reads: CASSPRGSGTGELFF. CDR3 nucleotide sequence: TGTGCCAGCAGTCCCAGGGGGAGTGGCACCGGGGAGCTGTTTTTT.

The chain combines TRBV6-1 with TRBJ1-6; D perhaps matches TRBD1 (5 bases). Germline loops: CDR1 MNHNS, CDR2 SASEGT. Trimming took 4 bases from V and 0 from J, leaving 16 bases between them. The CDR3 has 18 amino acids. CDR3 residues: CASSGGQGGASYNSPLHF. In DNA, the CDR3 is TGTGCCAGCAGTGGGGGTCAGGGAGGCGCCTCCTATAATTCACCCCTCCACTTT.

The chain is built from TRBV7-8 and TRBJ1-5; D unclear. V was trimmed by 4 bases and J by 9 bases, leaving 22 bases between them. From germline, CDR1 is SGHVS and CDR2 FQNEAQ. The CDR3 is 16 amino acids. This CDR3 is CASSSSYSTDPRPQHF. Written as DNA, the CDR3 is TGTGCCAGCAGCTCAAGCTATAGTACAGATCCGCGGCCCCAGCATTTT.

CDR3 protein: CASSRGQGATPLHF. The CDR3 DNA is TGTGCCAGCAGCCGCGGACAGGGGGCTACACCCCTCCACTTT. The chain carries TRBV3-1 (or the pseudogene TRBV3-2) and TRBJ1-6; 11 bases align to TRBD1. V shed 4 bases and J 11 bases; nucleotides not matched to a gene: 4. Germline-derived CDR1 and CDR2 are LGHDT and YNNKEL (reference sequence). This CDR3 has 14 amino acids.

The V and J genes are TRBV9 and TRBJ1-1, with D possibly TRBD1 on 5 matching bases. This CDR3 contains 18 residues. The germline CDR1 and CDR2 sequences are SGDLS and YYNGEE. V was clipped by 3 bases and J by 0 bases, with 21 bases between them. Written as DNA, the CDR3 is TGTGCCAGCAGCGCTAATCCTCGTGGGGGGAAAATGAACACTGAAGCTTTCTTT. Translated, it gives CASSANPRGGKMNTEAFF.

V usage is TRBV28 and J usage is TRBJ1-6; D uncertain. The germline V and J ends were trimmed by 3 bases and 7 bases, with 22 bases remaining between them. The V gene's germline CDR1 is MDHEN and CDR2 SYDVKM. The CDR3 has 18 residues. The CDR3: CASSFYNSPVGLNSPLHF. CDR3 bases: TGTGCCAGCAGTTTCTATAACTCTCCAGTTGGGCTAAATTCACCCCTCCACTTT.

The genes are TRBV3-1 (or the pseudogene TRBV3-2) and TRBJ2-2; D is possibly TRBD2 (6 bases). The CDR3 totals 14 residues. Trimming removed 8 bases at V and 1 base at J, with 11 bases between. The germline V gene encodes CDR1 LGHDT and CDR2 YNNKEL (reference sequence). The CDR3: CASAGRWNTGELFF. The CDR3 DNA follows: TGTGCCAGCGCGGGACGTTGGAACACCGGGGAGCTGTTTTTT.

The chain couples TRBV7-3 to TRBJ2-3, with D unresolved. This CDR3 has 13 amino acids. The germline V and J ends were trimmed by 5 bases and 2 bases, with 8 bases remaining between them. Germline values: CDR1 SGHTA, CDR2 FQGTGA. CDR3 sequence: CASSTTYTDTQYF. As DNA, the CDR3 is TGTGCCAGCAGCACCACCTACACAGATACGCAGTATTTT.

CDR3 region: CASRVDRVVHEQYF. In DNA, the CDR3 is TGCGCCAGCAGGGTCGACAGGGTCGTCCACGAGCAGTACTTC. The chain uses TRBV5-1 and TRBJ2-7; 7 nucleotides align to TRBD1. Unmatched junction bases numbered 10, after V lost 5 bases and J lost 5 bases. The CDR3 extends over 14 amino acids. Germline loops: CDR1 SGHRS, CDR2 YFSETQ.

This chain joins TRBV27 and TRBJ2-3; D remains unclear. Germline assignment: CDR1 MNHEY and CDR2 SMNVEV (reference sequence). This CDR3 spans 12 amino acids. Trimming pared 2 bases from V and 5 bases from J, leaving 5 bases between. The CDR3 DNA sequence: TGTGCCAGCAGTTTAAACATAGATACGCAGTATTTT. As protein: CASSLNIDTQYF.

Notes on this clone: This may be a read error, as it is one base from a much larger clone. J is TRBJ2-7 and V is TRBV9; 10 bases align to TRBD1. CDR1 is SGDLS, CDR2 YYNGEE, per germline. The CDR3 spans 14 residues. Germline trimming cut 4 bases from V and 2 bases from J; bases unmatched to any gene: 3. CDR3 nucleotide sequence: TGTGCCAGCAGCCCCGGGACAGGGGCCTACGAGCAGTACTTC. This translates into CASSPGTGAYEQYF.

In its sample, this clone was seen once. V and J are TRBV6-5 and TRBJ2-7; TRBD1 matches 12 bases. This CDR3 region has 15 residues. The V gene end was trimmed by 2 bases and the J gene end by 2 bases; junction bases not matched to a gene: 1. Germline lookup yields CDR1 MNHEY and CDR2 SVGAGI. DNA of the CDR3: TGTGCCAGCAGTTACGGGACAGGGGGCCCCTACGAGCAGTACTTC. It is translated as CASSYGTGGPYEQYF.

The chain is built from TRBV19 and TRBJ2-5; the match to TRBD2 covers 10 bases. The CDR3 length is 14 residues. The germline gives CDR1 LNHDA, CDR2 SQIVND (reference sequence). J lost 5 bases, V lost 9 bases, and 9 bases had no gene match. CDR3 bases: TGTGCCAGCACCCCGAAAGCGGGAGGGGAGACCCAGTACTTC. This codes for CASTPKAGGETQYF.

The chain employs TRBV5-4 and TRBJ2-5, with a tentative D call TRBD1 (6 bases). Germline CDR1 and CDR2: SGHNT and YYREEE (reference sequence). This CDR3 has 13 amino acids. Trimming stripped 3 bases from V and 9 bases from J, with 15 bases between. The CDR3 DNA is TGTGCCAGCAGCTGGGACCCCCAGGGGTCCCAGTACTTC. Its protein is CASSWDPQGSQYF.

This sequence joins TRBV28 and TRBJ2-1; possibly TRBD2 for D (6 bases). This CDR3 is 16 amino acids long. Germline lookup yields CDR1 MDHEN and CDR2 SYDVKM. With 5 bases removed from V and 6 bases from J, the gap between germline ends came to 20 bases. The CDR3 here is CASSRSGTAFGNEQFF. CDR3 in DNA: TGTGCCAGCAGTCGATCTGGGACTGCGTTCGGCAATGAGCAGTTCTTC.

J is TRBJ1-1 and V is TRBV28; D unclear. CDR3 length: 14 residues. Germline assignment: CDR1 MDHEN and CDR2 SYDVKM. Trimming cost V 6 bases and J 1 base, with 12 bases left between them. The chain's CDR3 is CASRPDSSNTEAFF. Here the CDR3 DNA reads TGTGCCAGCAGACCGGACTCTTCGAACACTGAAGCTTTCTTT.